The TCR beta chain under discussion was sequenced for a study of T cells in localized non-small cell lung cancer. Study-wide findings and caveats: Of the top 100 tumor clones, median around 60 were in adjacent lung, about 26 among its top 100.

Comment on this clone: Antigen: not known.

Sequencing was performed with immunoSEQ multiplex PCR; in TCRdb, only in-frame clones are kept and a portion is missing. The repertoire includes 70,000 to 100,000 clones, approximately 80% of them detected once, and roughly 9.8% sits in the top ten. Germline V gene data show CDR1 as SGDLS and CDR2 as YYNGEE. The CDR3 is 13 residues long. The V segment lost 1 base and the J segment 6 bases; nucleotides outside the gene matches: 3. This clonotype was sampled from a female donor at least 60 years old with stage I lung adenocarcinoma. The chain links TRBV9 to TRBJ1-1; TRBD1 matches 7 bases. This specimen consisted of peripheral blood, obtained before any cancer treatment. The CDR3 DNA reads TGTGCCAGCAGCGTAACAGGGGTCTCTGAAGCTTTCTTT. Protein product: CASSVTGVSEAFF. Drawing the rest from reference TRBV9 and TRBJ1-1, the complete variable domain is DSGVTQTPKHLITATGQRVTLRCSPRSGDLSVYWYQQSLDQGLQFLIQYYNGEERAKGNILERFSAQQFPDLHSELNLSSLELGDSALYFCASSVTGVSEAFFGQGTRLTVV.